This T cell receptor (beta chain) was sequenced in a study of T cell responses to AZD1222 COVID-19 vaccine. Some clones are missing from TCRdb's copy, which holds only in-frame ones; the method was immunoSEQ multiplex PCR. Seen here are more than 110,000 clones, 92% observed once, and the top ten hold under 4%. J gave up 0 bases and V 1 base, and 5 bases lay outside the gene matches. The CDR3 consists of 16 residues. CDR1 and CDR2 (germline): KGHSH, LQKENI. The sample here was peripheral blood, taken on day 0 of AZD1222 vaccination. This receptor was taken from an adult in good health. This chain connects TRBV18 to TRBJ2-5; 7 bases are a match to TRBD2. This chain's CDR3 is CASSPLRDYHQETQYF. CDR3 sequence (DNA): TGTGCCAGCTCACCACTCCGGGACTACCACCAAGAGACCCAGTACTTC.